This TCR beta chain is from a study of OX40 agonist ivuxolimab in advanced cancers. Background on the study: Prior anti-PD-1, anti-PD-L1 or anti-CTLA-4 therapy was allowed; approximately 41% had some. The study's findings and limits: Both blood CD4+ and CD8+ T cells showed clonal growth by week 6 at 0.1 to 3.0 mg/kg.

Patients were ruled out by autoimmune disease history or systemic immunosuppression. A remark on this clone: As yet, its antigen is unknown.

Trimming shortened V by 4 bases and J by 2 bases, and 17 bases separated the two germline ends. The CDR3 spans 16 residues. CDR1 and CDR2 (germline): LNHDA, SQIVND (reference sequence). The protocol was immunoSEQ multiplex PCR, while the TCRdb copy is restricted to in-frame clones and leaves out a portion. In the table there are approximately 74,000 clones, about 93% of which are singletons. This TCR derives from an adult with an advanced solid tumor such as melanoma, head and neck, liver or kidney cancer. Sequenced here: CD4+ or CD8+ T cells sorted from blood, sampled in a trial of the OX40 agonist ivuxolimab. The V and J genes are TRBV19 and TRBJ1-2; D gene ambiguous. The CDR3 nucleotides read TGTGCCAGTAGTACCCAGGTCGAAGGCCCGAACTATGGCTACACCTTC. As protein: CASSTQVEGPNYGYTF.